The TCR beta chain under discussion was sequenced for a study of shared clonotypes between healthy human individuals. At the level of the study: Three plates each covered CD4 naive and memory; CD8 naive two, CD8 memory one. The study's findings and limits: Across a handful of donors, naive CD4 shared about 5%, naive CD8 3% to 3.5%, memory CD4 roughly 2.3%, memory CD8 0.35% to 0.5%. Sequencing depth was expected to influence donor clonotype sharing.

Germline assignment: CDR1 SEHNR and CDR2 FQNEAQ (reference sequence). There are 14 residues in the CDR3. Trimming removed 5 bases from V and 2 bases from J; junction bases left unmatched: 5. The method was immunoSEQ multiplex PCR; TCRdb's version includes in-frame clones alone and lacks a portion of them. This sample yields some 2.4 million clones, of which 90% to 95% are seen a single time; 0.36% belongs to the top ten. This clone appeared once. Its antigen is currently unknown. Sequenced input: naive CD4+ T cells from PBMCs. Subset here: CD45RA+ positively selected. The chain combines TRBV7-9 with TRBJ2-7, with 8 positions matching TRBD1. The sequence was collected from a man aged 18 to 30 in good health. Some clones in this sample may be carry-over from other donors' samples. Written as DNA, the CDR3 is TGTGCCAGCAGCCCCGACAGGGGAACCTACGAGCAGTACTTC. Its protein product is CASSPDRGTYEQYF.